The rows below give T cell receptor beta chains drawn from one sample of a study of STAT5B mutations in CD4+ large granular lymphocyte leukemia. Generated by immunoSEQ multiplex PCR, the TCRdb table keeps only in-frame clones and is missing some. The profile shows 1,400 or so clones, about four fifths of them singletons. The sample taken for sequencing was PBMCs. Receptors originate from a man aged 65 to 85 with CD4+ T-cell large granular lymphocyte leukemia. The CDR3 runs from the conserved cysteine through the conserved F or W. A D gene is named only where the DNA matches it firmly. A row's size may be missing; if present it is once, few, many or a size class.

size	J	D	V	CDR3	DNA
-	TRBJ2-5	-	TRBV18	CASSPRSQQETQYF	TGTGCCAGCTCACCTCGCAGCCAGCAAGAGACCCAGTACTTC
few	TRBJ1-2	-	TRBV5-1	CASSSRWNGYTF	TGCGCCAGCAGCTCCCGATGGAATGGCTACACCTTC
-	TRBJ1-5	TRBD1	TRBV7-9	CASSPLGQGGQPQHF	TGTGCCAGCAGCCCGTTGGGACAGGGGGGACAGCCCCAGCATTTT
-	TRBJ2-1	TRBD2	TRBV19	CASSSWSGGTNEQFF	TGTGCCAGTAGTTCGTGGAGCGGGGGAACGAATGAGCAGTTCTTC
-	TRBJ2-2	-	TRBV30	CAWREIGELFF	TGTGCCTGGAGAGAGATCGGGGAGCTGTTTTTT
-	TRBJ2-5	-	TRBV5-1	CASSFTAGGGVETQYF	TGCGCCAGCAGCTTTACGGCAGGAGGGGGTGTGGAGACCCAGTACTTC
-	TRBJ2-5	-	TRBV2	CASSEGEGVNQETQYF	TGTGCCAGCAGTGAAGGGGAGGGGGTGAACCAAGAGACCCAGTACTTC
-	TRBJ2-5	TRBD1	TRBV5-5	CASSLGQGARETQYF	TGTGCCAGCAGCTTGGGGCAGGGGGCTAGAGAGACCCAGTACTTC
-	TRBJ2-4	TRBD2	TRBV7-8	CASSSDLAGAVQYF	TGTGCCAGCAGCTCAGATCTAGCGGGAGCGGTCCAGTACTTC
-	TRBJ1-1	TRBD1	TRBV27	CASSYMPARGSHTEAFF	TGTGCCAGCAGTTATATGCCGGCCAGGGGGTCGCACACTGAAGCTTTCTTT
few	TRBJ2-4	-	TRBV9	CASSVGVAKNIQYF	TGTGCCAGCAGCGTAGGAGTAGCCAAAAACATTCAGTACTTC
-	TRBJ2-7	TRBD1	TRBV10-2	CASTEPGGYEQYF	TGCGCCAGCACGGAGCCAGGGGGCTACGAGCAGTACTTC
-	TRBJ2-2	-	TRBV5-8	CASSLGQGFTGELFF	TGTGCCAGCAGCCTGGGGCAGGGGTTCACCGGGGAGCTGTTTTTT
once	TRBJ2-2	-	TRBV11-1	CASSFNRHNTGELFF	TGTGCCAGCAGCTTTAATCGCCATAACACCGGGGAGCTGTTTTTT
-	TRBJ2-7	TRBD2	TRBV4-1	CASSQVSTSAKNEQYF	TGCGCCAGCAGCCAAGTATCTACTAGCGCAAAAAATGAGCAGTACTTC
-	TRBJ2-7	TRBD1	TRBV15	CAASTSIRDRGYEQYF	TGTGCCGCCAGCACCTCGATCCGGGACAGGGGGTACGAGCAGTACTTC
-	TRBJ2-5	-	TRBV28	CASSSGQVHRGTQYF	TGTGCCAGCAGTTCAGGCCAGGTTCATAGGGGGACCCAGTACTTC
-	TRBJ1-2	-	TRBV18	CASSVSGSGYTF	TGTGCCAGCTCAGTATCAGGGAGTGGCTACACCTTC
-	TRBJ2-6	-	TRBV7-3	CASSLTSGSGANVLTF	TGTGCCAGCAGCTTAACTTCGGGCTCTGGGGCCAACGTCCTGACTTTC
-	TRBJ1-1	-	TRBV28	CASSFYRANTEAFF	TGTGCCAGCAGTTTTTACAGGGCGAACACTGAAGCTTTCTTT
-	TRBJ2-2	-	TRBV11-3	CASSLGGGPRINTGELFF	TGTGCCAGCAGCTTAGGGGGTGGGCCACGGATCAACACCGGGGAGCTGTTTTTT
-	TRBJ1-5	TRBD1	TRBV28	CASSPQGASNQPQHF	TGTGCCAGCAGTCCACAGGGGGCGAGCAATCAGCCCCAGCATTTT
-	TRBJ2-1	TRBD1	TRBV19	CASGAQGAESYNEQFF	TGTGCCAGTGGTGCCCAGGGGGCGGAATCCTACAATGAGCAGTTCTTC